This T cell receptor beta chain was profiled in a study of blood T cell repertoires in COVID-19. Overall study context: Both acute and convalescent COVID-19 samples were obtained from the United States, Italy and Spain. Sources were T cells, B-cell-depleted T cells, or PBMCs; the material itself was cDNA or gDNA.

The length of the CDR3 is 14 residues. CDR1 and CDR2 from the germline V gene are SGHNT and YENEEA. V dropped 5 bases and J dropped 3; count of bases not matched to a gene: 5. Authors' analysis steps: The authors estimated nucleated cell counts from reference gene primer amplification. Produced via immunoSEQ multiplex PCR; TCRdb's table is partial and in-frame only. Clone size and the V and J calls come from that table; the DNA yielded D and trimming. The table lists 180,000 or so clones, under 80% of them singletons, with about 13% in the top ten. The chain employs TRBV11-3 and TRBJ2-7, with 9 bases lining up with TRBD1. This sequence originates from a man aged 45-65 years who had recovered from COVID-19. Sequenced: peripheral blood. As DNA, the CDR3 is TGTGCCAGCAGCGGGGGACAGGGAAACTACGAGCAGTACTTC. Protein sequence: CASSGGQGNYEQYF.